One and the same sample provided the 20 T cell receptor beta chains below, sequenced in a study of pediatric ulcerative colitis. Clones were sequenced by immunoSEQ multiplex PCR, and TCRdb holds only the in-frame ones, with some missing. Of about 25,000 clones listed, about 67% are singletons. Rectal tissue came from one to two pinch biopsies taken at colonoscopy. Specimen: gut tissue. The receptor source for this set is a boy under 18 with severe ulcerative colitis.

This rearrangement joins TRBV30 to TRBJ1-1; no reliable D call. This CDR3 contains 13 residues. With 3 bases removed from V and 6 bases from J, the gap between germline ends came to 14 bases. CDR1 GTSNPN and CDR2 SVGIG come from the germline V gene (reference sequence). CDR3 coding DNA: TGTGCCTGGAGACTACTCGGTACCCCTGAAGCTTTCTTT. Translated: CAWRLLGTPEAFF.

The V gene is TRBV5-6, the J gene TRBJ1-1; 9 nucleotides match TRBD1. The germline V gene encodes CDR1 SGHDT and CDR2 YYEEEE. V was clipped by 4 bases and J by 0 bases; unmatched bases: 4. The CDR3 covers 15 residues. CDR3 sequence reads: CASSIGTGMNTEAFF. Here the CDR3 DNA reads TGTGCCAGCAGCATTGGGACAGGGATGAACACTGAAGCTTTCTTT.

The chain combines TRBV6-1 with TRBJ1-5, with D possibly matching TRBD1 (5 bases). Germline V gene data show CDR1 as MNHNS and CDR2 as SASEGT. This CDR3 has 20 residues. V was clipped by 2 bases and J by 0 bases, with 23 bases between them. CDR3 sequence: CASSEYGAGTFSNSNQPQHF. The CDR3 nucleotides are TGTGCCAGCAGTGAATATGGGGCCGGGACTTTTTCAAATAGCAATCAGCCCCAGCATTTT.

The J gene is TRBJ2-3, the V gene TRBV27, with TRBD2 as a possible D gene (5 bases). Germline assignment: CDR1 MNHEY and CDR2 SMNVEV (reference sequence). Trimming took off 3 bases at V and 0 bases at J, with 7 bases between the two ends. This CDR3 region has 14 residues. The CDR3 coding sequence is TGTGCCAGCAGTTTGGAGGCTAGCACAGATACGCAGTATTTT. It encodes CASSLEASTDTQYF.

The rearrangement uses TRBV6-6 and TRBJ1-1; D is unresolved. Trimming pared 6 bases from V and 4 bases from J, leaving 9 bases between. Per the germline V gene, CDR1 is MNHNY and CDR2 is SVGAGI (reference sequence). CDR3 length: 12 residues. Here the CDR3 reads CASSPTSTEAFF. DNA of the CDR3: TGTGCCAGCAGCCCTACATCCACTGAAGCTTTCTTT.

This clone was detected only a few times. The rearrangement links TRBV19 to TRBJ1-1, with TRBD1 matching 8 bases. This CDR3 spans 18 amino acids. Trimming cost V 6 bases and J 5 bases; bases outside gene matches: 20. From germline, CDR1 is LNHDA and CDR2 SQIVND (reference sequence). In DNA, the CDR3 is TGTGCCAGTAGGCTGGATCCACGTAGACAGGGGTATGTGACTGAAGCTTTCTTT. Protein product: CASRLDPRRQGYVTEAFF.

This rearrangement joins TRBV29-1 to TRBJ2-7; 7 nucleotides line up with TRBD1. V trimming: 7 bases; J trimming: 7 bases; junction bases outside the gene matches: 19. This CDR3 contains 15 residues. Germline loops: CDR1 SQVTM, CDR2 ANQGSEA. The CDR3 is CSAESSGTEPVEQYF. The CDR3 DNA reads as TGCAGCGCTGAGAGTTCCGGGACAGAGCCTGTGGAGCAGTACTTC.

The chain joins TRBV7-9 to TRBJ2-7, with D possibly matching TRBD2 (6 bases). Trimming stripped 1 base from V and 2 bases from J, with 6 bases between. Per the germline V gene, CDR1 is SEHNR and CDR2 is FQNEAQ (reference sequence). The CDR3 extends over 13 amino acids. DNA for the CDR3: TGTGCCAGCAGCTTAGTAGCGGCCTACGAGCAGTACTTC. Its translation is CASSLVAAYEQYF.

The genes are TRBV6-5 and TRBJ1-1; D perhaps matches TRBD1 (5 bases). Per germline, CDR1 MNHEY and CDR2 SVGAGI. V was trimmed by 6 bases and J by 1 base, leaving 12 bases between them. The CDR3 extends over 14 amino acids. As DNA, the CDR3 is TGTGCCAGCAGGGAGGAAAGGGGGAACACTGAAGCTTTCTTT. Translation gives CASREERGNTEAFF.

The chain links TRBV6-5 to TRBJ1-4; D remains ambiguous. Trimming pared 8 bases from V and 4 bases from J, leaving 11 bases between. CDR1 and CDR2 (germline): MNHEY, SVGAGI. The CDR3 is 13 residues long. The CDR3, as DNA: TGTGCCAGCGGCCGGGATAATAATGAAAAACTGTTTTTT. Protein sequence: CASGRDNNEKLFF.

The chain combines TRBV2 with TRBJ2-3; D gene unclear. Germline CDR1 is SNHLY and CDR2 is FYNNEI. V was cut by 6 bases and J by 8 bases, with 18 bases left in between. This CDR3 has 14 residues. CDR3 amino acids: CASRAIESAFTQYF. CDR3 DNA sequence: TGTGCCAGCAGGGCAATAGAATCTGCCTTTACGCAGTATTTT.

The chain links TRBV25-1 to TRBJ2-3; tentatively, D is TRBD2 (6 bases). Trimming cost V 3 bases and J 0 bases, with 10 bases left between them. CDR1 and CDR2 from the germline V gene are MGHDK and SYGVNS. CDR3 size: 15 residues. CDR3 bases: TGTGCCAGCAGTGAGGGACTCACTAGCACAGATACGCAGTATTTT. This translates into CASSEGLTSTDTQYF.

The V gene is TRBV7-2, the J gene TRBJ2-5, with a weak D call TRBD1 (6 bases). The CDR3 runs to 15 residues. Trimming shortened V by 0 bases and J by 3 bases, and 11 bases separated the two germline ends. Per the germline V gene, CDR1 is SGHTA and CDR2 is FQGNSA. In DNA, the CDR3 is TGTGCCAGCAGCTTAGCTGGCAGGGGAGAAGAGACCCAGTACTTC. This sequence encodes CASSLAGRGEETQYF.

The V call is TRBV6-1, the J call TRBJ2-7, with D possibly matching TRBD1 (5 bases). Per germline, CDR1 MNHNS and CDR2 SASEGT. This CDR3 comprises 15 residues. V was trimmed by 3 bases and J by 0 bases, leaving 12 bases between them. The CDR3: CASSEGPESSYEQYF. Here the CDR3 DNA reads TGTGCCAGCAGTGAGGGGCCAGAAAGCTCCTACGAGCAGTACTTC.

The gene calls are TRBV5-4 and TRBJ2-3; perhaps TRBD2 as D (6 bases). Germline lookup yields CDR1 SGHNT and CDR2 YYREEE (reference sequence). There are 16 residues in the CDR3. V dropped 0 bases and J dropped 1 base, with 12 bases sitting between them. The CDR3 reads CASSLAQGGGTDTQYF. The CDR3 DNA sequence: TGTGCCAGCAGCTTGGCCCAGGGCGGGGGCACAGATACGCAGTATTTT.

This chain links TRBV5-4 with TRBJ1-4; perhaps TRBD1 as D (6 bases). V lost 4 bases and J lost 6, with 19 bases in between. CDR1 and CDR2 (germline): SGHNT, YYREEE (reference sequence). This CDR3 contains 16 residues. Here the CDR3 DNA reads TGTGCCAGCAGCCCGGATGGGGGGCAGGTAGATGAAAAACTGTTTTTT. Amino acid sequence: CASSPDGGQVDEKLFF.

Points on this clone: The junction departs from germline at one end; a sequencing error may be responsible. The chain uses TRBV20-1 and TRBJ2-1; no definite D call. CDR3 length: 10 amino acids. Looked up from germline, CDR1 is DFQATT and CDR2 is SNEGSKA (reference sequence). CDR3 in DNA: TGCAGTGCTAGATACAGTGAGCAGTTCTTC. It specifies CSARYSEQFF.

This chain connects TRBV9 to TRBJ2-3, with a possible D match to TRBD2 (6 bases). Germline lookup yields CDR1 SGDLS and CDR2 YYNGEE. V shed 4 bases and J shed 6 bases, with 18 bases lying between them. This CDR3 contains 15 residues. The CDR3 sequence is CASSSPSPRGDTQYF. The CDR3 DNA reads TGTGCCAGCAGCTCTCCTAGCCCCCGGGGGGATACGCAGTATTTT.

The chain recombines TRBV29-1 with TRBJ2-1; perhaps TRBD1 as D (7 bases). Trimming took 6 bases from V and 9 from J, leaving 24 bases between them. The CDR3 totals 15 residues. In germline, CDR1 is SQVTM, CDR2 ANQGSEA. Here the CDR3 reads CSVPVRGTAFGEQFF. For the CDR3, the DNA is TGCAGCGTACCCGTCCGCGGGACAGCTTTTGGTGAGCAGTTCTTC.

The rearrangement uses TRBV6-5 and TRBJ2-1; perhaps TRBD2 as D (5 bases). The CDR3 has 14 residues. Per germline, CDR1 MNHEY and CDR2 SVGAGI. V lost 2 bases and J lost 0, with 5 bases in between. The CDR3 bases are TGTGCCAGCAGTTACGGGAGCTCCTACAATGAGCAGTTCTTC. This gives the protein CASSYGSSYNEQFF.